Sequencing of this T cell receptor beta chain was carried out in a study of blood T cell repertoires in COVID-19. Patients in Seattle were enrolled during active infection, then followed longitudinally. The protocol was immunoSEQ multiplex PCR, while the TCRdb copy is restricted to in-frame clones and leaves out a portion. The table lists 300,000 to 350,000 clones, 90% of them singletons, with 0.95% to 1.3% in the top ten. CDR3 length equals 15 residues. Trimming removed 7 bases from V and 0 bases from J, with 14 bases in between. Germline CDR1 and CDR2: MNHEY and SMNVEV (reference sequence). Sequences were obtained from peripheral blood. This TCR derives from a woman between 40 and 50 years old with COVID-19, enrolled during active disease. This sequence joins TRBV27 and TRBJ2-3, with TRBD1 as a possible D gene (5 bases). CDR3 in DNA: TGTGCCAGCAATCCCTGGCAGGGAAGCACAGATACGCAGTATTTT. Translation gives CASNPWQGSTDTQYF.